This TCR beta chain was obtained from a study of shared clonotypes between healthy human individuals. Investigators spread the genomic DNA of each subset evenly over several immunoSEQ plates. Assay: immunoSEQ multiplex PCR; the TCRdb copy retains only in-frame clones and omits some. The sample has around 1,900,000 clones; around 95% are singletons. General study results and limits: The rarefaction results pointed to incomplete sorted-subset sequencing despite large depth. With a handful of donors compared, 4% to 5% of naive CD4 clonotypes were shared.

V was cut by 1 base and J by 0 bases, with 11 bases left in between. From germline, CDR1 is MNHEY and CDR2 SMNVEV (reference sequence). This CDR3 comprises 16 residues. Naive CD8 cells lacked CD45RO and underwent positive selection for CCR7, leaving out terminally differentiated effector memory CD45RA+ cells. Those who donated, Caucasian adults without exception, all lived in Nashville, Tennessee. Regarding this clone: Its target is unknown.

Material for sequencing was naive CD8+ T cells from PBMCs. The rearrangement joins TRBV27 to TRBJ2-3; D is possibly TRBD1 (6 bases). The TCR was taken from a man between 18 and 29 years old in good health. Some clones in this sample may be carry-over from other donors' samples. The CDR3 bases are TGTGCCAGCAGTTTATTAGGGGGATTCAGCACAGATACGCAGTATTTT. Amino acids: CASSLLGGFSTDTQYF.